This TCR beta chain was sequenced during a study of shared T cell receptors in the human thymus. V was clipped by 5 bases and J by 2 bases; unmatched bases: 8. The CDR3 has 16 amino acids. The germline V gene encodes CDR1 LNHDA and CDR2 SQIVND (reference sequence). Libraries were prepared by immunoSEQ multiplex PCR; TCRdb keeps only in-frame clonotypes and omits some of them. The sample has about 660,000 clones; around 87% are singletons. The same sample was also studied in work on human thymus T cells. That paper states: Donors consisted of healthy Finnish infants (having corrective surgery for congenital heart defects). The source of the thymus tissue was resections taken during corrective heart surgery. Seemingly biased V and J gene usage marked thymic and blood repertoires. Related reports documented highly overlapping thymic repertoires among unrelated individuals.

The specimen sequenced was thymocytes. The sequence derives from a boy younger than two with a congenital heart defect. The chain has TRBV19 and TRBJ2-2; 7 nucleotides agree with TRBD1. CDR3 coding DNA: TGTGCCAGTAGTCCCCCCGACAGGGATAACACCGGGGAGCTGTTTTTT. Translation gives CASSPPDRDNTGELFF.